The 13 T cell receptor beta chains in this list originate from one sample, sequenced in a study of glioma-infiltrating T cells after dendritic cell vaccination. Profiling relied on immunoSEQ multiplex PCR, and the TCRdb table lists in-frame clones only, not all of them. The repertoire holds approximately 50,000 clones, with more than 70% as singletons. Time point indicated: after dendritic cell vaccination, including at tumor progression/relapse. The sample here was blood, taken after dendritic cell vaccination. The receptors stem from a human donor with glioblastoma.

The V gene is TRBV6-5, the J gene TRBJ2-7, with no clear D. Germline values: CDR1 MNHEY, CDR2 SVGAGI. Trimming took off 0 bases at V and 0 bases at J, with 12 bases between the two ends. CDR3 size: 16 residues. The CDR3 bases are TGTGCCAGCAGTTACTCGATAGCACAACCCTCCTACGAGCAGTACTTC. Its protein is CASSYSIAQPSYEQYF.

To note about this clone: Other DNA sequences in the sample encode the same CDR3. The V call is TRBV6-6, the J call TRBJ1-6; perhaps TRBD1 as D (6 bases). V was pared by 10 bases and J by 2 bases, with 15 bases between. CDR1 and CDR2 (germline): MNHNY, SVGAGI (reference sequence). The CDR3 spans 15 residues. The CDR3 region has the DNA TGTGCCACCTACAGGGAAGGGGCCTATAATTCACCCCTCCACTTT. Amino acid sequence: CATYREGAYNSPLHF.

This chain joins TRBV11-3 and TRBJ2-2; 8 positions match TRBD1. The germline V gene has CDR1 SGHNT and CDR2 YENEEA. The V segment lost 5 bases and the J segment 8 bases; nucleotides outside the gene matches: 13. The CDR3 runs to 16 residues. CDR3 sequence reads: CASSQATGVFDGELFF. CDR3 DNA sequence: TGTGCCAGCAGCCAAGCGACAGGGGTCTTTGATGGGGAGCTGTTTTTT.

The rearrangement joins TRBV4-1 to TRBJ1-1; D gene uncertain. The V and J ends lost 0 bases and 6 bases respectively, with 14 bases between them. The germline V gene has CDR1 MGHRA and CDR2 YSYEKL. The CDR3 length is 15 residues. The DNA for the CDR3 is TGCGCCAGCAGCCAAGATCGTAGTTCGTTATCTGAAGCTTTCTTT. This codes for CASSQDRSSLSEAFF.

The chain joins TRBV7-3 to TRBJ2-1, with no clear D. The CDR3 length is 13 residues. Germline V gene data show CDR1 as SGHTA and CDR2 as FQGTGA. Trimming pared 5 bases from V and 0 bases from J, leaving 5 bases between. The CDR3 is CASSPGSYNEQFF. The CDR3 coding sequence is TGTGCCAGCAGCCCCGGCTCCTACAATGAGCAGTTCTTC.

This chain links TRBV6-5 with TRBJ1-1, with a possible D match to TRBD1 (5 bases). The CDR3 is made up of 16 amino acids. With 2 bases removed from V and 1 base from J, the gap between germline ends came to 14 bases. Germline loops: CDR1 MNHEY, CDR2 SVGAGI. CDR3 loop: CASSYGTSGPNTEAFF. The CDR3 DNA sequence: TGTGCCAGCAGTTACGGGACTTCGGGGCCGAACACTGAAGCTTTCTTT.

This chain joins TRBV27 and TRBJ2-3; 7 bases are shared with TRBD1. V lost 5 bases and J lost 2; bases outside the gene matches: 7. The CDR3 consists of 15 residues. Germline CDR1 reads MNHEY; CDR2 reads SMNVEV (reference sequence). The CDR3 region is CASSGQEDFTDTQYF. DNA of the CDR3: TGTGCCAGCAGTGGACAGGAGGATTTCACAGATACGCAGTATTTT.

The chain recombines TRBV5-1 with TRBJ2-1; 10 bases agree with TRBD2. Trimming took 1 base from V and 8 from J; bases not matched to a gene: 9. Germline-derived CDR1 and CDR2 are SGHRS and YFSETQ. The CDR3 covers 16 residues. The CDR3 DNA is TGCGCCAGCAGCTTGATATATCGAGCGGGGGGGGATGAGCAGTTCTTC. It codes for CASSLIYRAGGDEQFF.

This clone was seen only once. The rearrangement links TRBV7-2 to TRBJ1-1; 7 positions agree with TRBD1. CDR1 is SGHTA and CDR2 is FQGNSA in the germline V gene. This CDR3 region has 14 residues. V lost 1 base to trimming and J lost 4 bases; unmatched junction nucleotides: 3. CDR3 sequence (DNA): TGTGCCAGCAGCTTAGAGGGGGCGAGCACTGAAGCTTTCTTT. Protein product: CASSLEGASTEAFF.

This rearrangement joins TRBV5-6 to TRBJ2-5; 12 positions match TRBD2. Trimming at V came to 0 bases and at J to 0 bases, leaving 6 bases not matched to a gene. This CDR3 region has 18 residues. The germline V gene has CDR1 SGHDT and CDR2 YYEEEE. CDR3 DNA: TGTGCCAGCAGCTTGGAACTAGCGGGGGGCCAGTACCAAGAGACCCAGTACTTC. As protein: CASSLELAGGQYQETQYF.

This clone was seen a handful of times. The chain joins TRBV30 to TRBJ2-5, with a tentative D call TRBD2 (7 bases). Germline V CDR1 and CDR2: GTSNPN, SVGIG (reference sequence). The CDR3 extends over 14 amino acids. Trimming cost V 3 bases and J 5 bases, with 16 bases left between them. The CDR3 sequence is CAWSWGGARETQYF. Written as DNA, the CDR3 is TGTGCCTGGAGCTGGGGGGGGGCTAGGGAGACCCAGTACTTC.

V usage is TRBV27 and J usage is TRBJ2-7, with a weak D call TRBD2 (5 bases). The V gene's germline CDR1 is MNHEY and CDR2 SMNVEV (reference sequence). The CDR3 spans 16 residues. V was cut by 5 bases and J by 5 bases, with 22 bases left in between. DNA of the CDR3: TGTGCCAGCAGTCAAACCCGTGGAAGAGGACTGGACGAGCAGTACTTC. This translates into CASSQTRGRGLDEQYF.

This rearrangement joins TRBV19 to TRBJ2-5; TRBD2 is a possible D gene (6 bases). Germline CDR1 reads LNHDA; CDR2 reads SQIVND (reference sequence). V lost 0 bases to trimming and J lost 5 bases, with 10 bases between them. The CDR3 totals 14 residues. The chain's CDR3 is CASSIEPGRETQYF. The CDR3 region has the DNA TGTGCCAGTAGTATAGAACCAGGGAGGGAGACCCAGTACTTC.